The clone carrying this TCR beta chain was detected many times. Its matching antigen is unknown. The read falls 3 residues short of the CDR3 end, and the missing part is taken from the germline J gene. Only in-frame clones appear in the TCRdb table, and some are missing; sequencing was by immunoSEQ multiplex PCR. Singletons are absent from the sample, which has roughly 70,000 clones. Heparinized whole blood, about 4.5 to 9 ml, came from each donor. The data were taken from a study of T cell clonality in common variable immunodeficiency. Study results and caveats: CVID subjects showed higher TCRbeta clonality than healthy controls. CVID patient heterogeneity limited repertoire-clinical complication correlations. Compared with controls, CVID subjects had fewer shared TCRbeta clones.

Per the germline V gene, CDR1 is SQVTM and CDR2 is ANQGSEA. The CDR3 extends over 13 amino acids. J gave up 3 bases and V 6 bases, and 6 bases lay outside the gene matches. This sequence joins TRBV29-1 and TRBJ2-3; 7 bases agree with TRBD2. The TCR was taken from a person between 18 and 75 years old in good health. The specimen was peripheral blood mononuclear cells. Partial CDR3 DNA: TGCAGCGTGGCGGGGGTGATTACAGATACG. As protein: CSVAGVITDT. The entire CDR3 reads CSVAGVITDTQYF.